Below, one TCR beta chain is given with its context. Study processing details: How many nucleated cells were present was estimated from reference gene primer amplification. Profiled with immunoSEQ multiplex PCR; TCRdb holds only in-frame clones, not every one. For V, J and clone size, that table is used; D and trimming come from the DNA. Seen here are about 230,000 clones, around 85% observed once, and the top ten hold approximately 8.7%. This entry is derived from a study of blood T cell repertoires in COVID-19. Overall study context: Acute-phase and convalescent COVID-19 samples originated in the United States, Italy and Spain. The cDNA or gDNA used as material had been derived from T cells, B-cell-depleted T cells, or PBMCs.

This CDR3 is built from 12 residues. Germline V CDR1 and CDR2: MNHGY, SVAAGI. The V gene lost 3 bases and the J gene lost 4 bases, with 4 bases spanning the gap. The V and J genes are TRBV6-9 and TRBJ1-5; D remains unclear. The sequenced material came from peripheral blood. The clonotype was recovered from a woman aged 80 or over with acute or convalescent COVID-19. CDR3 DNA sequence: TGTGCCAGCAGTTACACAAATCAGCCCCAGCATTTT. It encodes CASSYTNQPQHF.